This T cell receptor (beta chain) is drawn from a study of OX40 agonist ivuxolimab in advanced cancers. General study points: More expanded clones were seen, on average, in CD8+ T cells than in CD4+.

Germline CDR1 MDHEN, CDR2 SYDVKM. This CDR3 has 17 amino acids. Deletions cut 7 bases from V and 0 bases from J, with 16 bases between. Samples were taken at baseline and on day 1 of cycles 4 and 7. As to this clone: Its antigen is unidentified.

Measured with immunoSEQ multiplex PCR; TCRdb has only the in-frame clones, and not every one. The sample has tens of thousands of clones, more than 75% seen once. The sample in question was CD4+ or CD8+ T cells sorted from blood, obtained in a trial of the OX40 agonist ivuxolimab. This clonotype was obtained from an adult with an advanced solid tumor such as melanoma, head and neck, liver or kidney cancer. The chain links TRBV28 to TRBJ2-6; D is perhaps TRBD1 (5 bases). The CDR3 protein is CASTLKGLSSGANVLTF. DNA of the CDR3: TGTGCCAGCACCTTAAAGGGGCTGAGCTCTGGGGCCAACGTCCTGACTTTC.